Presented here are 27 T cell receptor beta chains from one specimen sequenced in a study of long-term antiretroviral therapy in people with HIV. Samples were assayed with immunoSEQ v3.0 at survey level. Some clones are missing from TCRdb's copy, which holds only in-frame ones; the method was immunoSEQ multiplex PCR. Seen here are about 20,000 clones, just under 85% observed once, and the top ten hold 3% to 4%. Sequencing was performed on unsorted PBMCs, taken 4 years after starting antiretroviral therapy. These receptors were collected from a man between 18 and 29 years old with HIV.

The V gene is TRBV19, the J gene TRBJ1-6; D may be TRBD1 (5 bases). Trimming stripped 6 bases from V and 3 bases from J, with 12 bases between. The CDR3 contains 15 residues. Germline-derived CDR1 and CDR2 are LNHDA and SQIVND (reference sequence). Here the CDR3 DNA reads TGTGCCAGTAGGAGAGACAGCTACTATAATTCACCCCTCCACTTT. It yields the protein CASRRDSYYNSPLHF.

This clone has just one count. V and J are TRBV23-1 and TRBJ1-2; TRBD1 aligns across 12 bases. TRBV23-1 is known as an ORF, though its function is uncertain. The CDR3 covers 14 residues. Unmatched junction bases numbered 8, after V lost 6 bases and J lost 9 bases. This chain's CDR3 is CASRPLGQGACYTF. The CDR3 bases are TGCGCCAGCAGACCCTTGGGACAGGGGGCTTGCTACACCTTC.

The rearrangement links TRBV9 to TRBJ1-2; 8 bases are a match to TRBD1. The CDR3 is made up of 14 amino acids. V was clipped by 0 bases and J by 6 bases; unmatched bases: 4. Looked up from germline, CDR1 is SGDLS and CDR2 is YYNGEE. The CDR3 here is CASSVGTGIHGYTF. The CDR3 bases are TGTGCCAGCAGCGTAGGGACAGGGATCCATGGCTACACCTTC.

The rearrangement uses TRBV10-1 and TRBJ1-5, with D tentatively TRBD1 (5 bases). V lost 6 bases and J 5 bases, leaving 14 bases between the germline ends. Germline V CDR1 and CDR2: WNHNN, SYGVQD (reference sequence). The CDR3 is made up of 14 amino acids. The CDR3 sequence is CASSIGGLDQPQHF. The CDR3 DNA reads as TGCGCCAGCAGCATTGGGGGGTTGGATCAGCCCCAGCATTTT.

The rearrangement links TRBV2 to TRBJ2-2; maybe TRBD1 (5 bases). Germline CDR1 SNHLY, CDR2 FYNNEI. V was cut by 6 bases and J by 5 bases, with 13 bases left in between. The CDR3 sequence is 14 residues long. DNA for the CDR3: TGTGCCAGCAGCAGGGATTTCCGGACCGGGGAGCTGTTTTTT. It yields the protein CASSRDFRTGELFF.

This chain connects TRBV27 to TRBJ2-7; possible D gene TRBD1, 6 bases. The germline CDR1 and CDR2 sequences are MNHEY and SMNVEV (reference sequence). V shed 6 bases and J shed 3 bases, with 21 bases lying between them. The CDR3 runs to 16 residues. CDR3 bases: TGTGCCAGCAGCCCACGCCTCGGGACAACCCTCTACGAGCAGTACTTC. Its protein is CASSPRLGTTLYEQYF.

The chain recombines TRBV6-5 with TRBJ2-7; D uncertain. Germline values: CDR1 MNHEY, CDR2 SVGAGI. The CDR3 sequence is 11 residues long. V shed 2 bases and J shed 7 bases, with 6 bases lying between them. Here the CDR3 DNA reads TGTGCCAGCAGTTACGGCTGGGAGCAGTACTTC. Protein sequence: CASSYGWEQYF.

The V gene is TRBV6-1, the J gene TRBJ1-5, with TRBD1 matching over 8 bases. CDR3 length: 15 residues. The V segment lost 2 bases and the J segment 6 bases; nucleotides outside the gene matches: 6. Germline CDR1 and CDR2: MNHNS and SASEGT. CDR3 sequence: CASSELTGGSQPQHF. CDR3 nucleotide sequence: TGTGCCAGCAGTGAATTAACAGGGGGTAGTCAGCCCCAGCATTTT.

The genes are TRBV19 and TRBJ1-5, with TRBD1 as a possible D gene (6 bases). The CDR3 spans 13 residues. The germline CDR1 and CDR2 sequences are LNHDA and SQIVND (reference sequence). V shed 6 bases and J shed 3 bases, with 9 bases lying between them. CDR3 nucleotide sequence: TGTGCCAGTAGAAGACAGGACAATCAGCCCCAGCATTTT. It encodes CASRRQDNQPQHF.

The CDR3 here is CASRSSGQGSEQYF. CDR3 nucleotides: TGCGCCAGCAGGAGTTCCGGACAGGGGAGTGAGCAGTACTTC. This chain links TRBV5-1 with TRBJ2-7, with TRBD1 identical over 9 bases. Germline lookup yields CDR1 SGHRS and CDR2 YFSETQ. This CDR3 has 14 amino acids. V gave up 5 bases and J gave up 7 bases; unmatched junction bases: 10. Drawing the rest from reference TRBV5-1 and TRBJ2-7, the complete variable domain is KAGVTQTPRYLIKTRGQQVTLSCSPISGHRSVSWYQQTPGQGLQFLFEYFSETQRNKGNFPGRFSGRQFSNSRSEMNVSTLELGDSALYLCASRSSGQGSEQYFGPGTRLTVT.

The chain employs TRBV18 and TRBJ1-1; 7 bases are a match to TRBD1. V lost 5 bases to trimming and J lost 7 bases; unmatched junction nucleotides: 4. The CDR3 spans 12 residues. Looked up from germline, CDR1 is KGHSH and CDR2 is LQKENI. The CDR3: CASSGTDDEAFF. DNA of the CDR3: TGTGCCAGCTCAGGGACAGACGATGAAGCTTTCTTT.

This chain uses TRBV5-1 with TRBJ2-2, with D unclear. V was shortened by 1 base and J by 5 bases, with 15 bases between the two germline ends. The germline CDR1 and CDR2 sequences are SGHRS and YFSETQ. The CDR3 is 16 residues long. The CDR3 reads CASSLSLVGPTGELFF. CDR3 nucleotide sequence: TGCGCCAGCAGCTTGAGTCTGGTTGGCCCGACCGGGGAGCTGTTTTTT.

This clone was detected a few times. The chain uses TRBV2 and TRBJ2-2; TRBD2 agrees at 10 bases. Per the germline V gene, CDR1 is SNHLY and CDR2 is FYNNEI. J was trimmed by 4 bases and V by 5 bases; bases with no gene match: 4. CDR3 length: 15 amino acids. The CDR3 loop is CASSSLAGATGELFF. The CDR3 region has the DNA TGTGCCAGCAGTTCTCTAGCGGGGGCCACCGGGGAGCTGTTTTTT. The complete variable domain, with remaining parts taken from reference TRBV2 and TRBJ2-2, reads EPEVTQTPSHQVTQMGQEVILRCVPISNHLYFYWYRQILGQKVEFLVSFYNNEISEKSEIFDDQFSVERPDGSNFTLKIRSTKLEDSAMYFCASSSLAGATGELFFGEGSRLTVL.

The CDR3 sequence is CASHVGWGETQYF. The CDR3 DNA sequence: TGTGCCAGCCACGTGGGTTGGGGGGAGACCCAGTACTTC. The V and J genes are TRBV6-1 and TRBJ2-5, with D perhaps matching TRBD1 or TRBD2 (5 bases each). CDR1 and CDR2 (germline): MNHNS, SASEGT. V lost 8 bases to trimming and J lost 5 bases, with 15 bases between them. The CDR3 length is 13 residues.

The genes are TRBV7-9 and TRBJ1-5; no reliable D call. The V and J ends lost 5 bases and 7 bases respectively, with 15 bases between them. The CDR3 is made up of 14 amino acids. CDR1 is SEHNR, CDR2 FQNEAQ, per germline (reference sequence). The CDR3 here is CASSPTGLVQPQHF. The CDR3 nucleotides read TGTGCCAGCAGCCCAACGGGGTTGGTGCAGCCCCAGCATTTT.

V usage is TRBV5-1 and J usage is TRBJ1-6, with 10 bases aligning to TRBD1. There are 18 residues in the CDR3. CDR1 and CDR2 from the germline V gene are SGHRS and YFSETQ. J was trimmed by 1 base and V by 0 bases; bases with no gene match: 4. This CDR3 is CASSLADRGQSYNSPLHF. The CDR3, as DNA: TGCGCCAGCAGCTTGGCCGACAGGGGGCAATCCTATAATTCACCCCTCCACTTT.

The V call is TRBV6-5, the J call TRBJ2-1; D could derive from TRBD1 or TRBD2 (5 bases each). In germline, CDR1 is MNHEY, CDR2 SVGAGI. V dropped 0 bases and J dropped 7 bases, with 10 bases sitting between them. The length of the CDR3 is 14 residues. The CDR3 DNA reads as TGTGCCAGCAGTTACTCTTGGGGGAAAAATGAGCAGTTCTTC. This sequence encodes CASSYSWGKNEQFF.

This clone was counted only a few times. This CDR3 is CASSFRTGRVRGNTIYF. CDR3 DNA: TGTGCCAGCAGTTTTAGGACAGGCCGAGTTCGTGGAAACACCATATATTTT. The rearrangement uses TRBV28 and TRBJ1-3, with 7 bases matching TRBD1. J lost 3 bases, V lost 3 bases, and 11 bases had no gene match. The CDR3 contains 17 residues. Germline V gene data show CDR1 as MDHEN and CDR2 as SYDVKM.

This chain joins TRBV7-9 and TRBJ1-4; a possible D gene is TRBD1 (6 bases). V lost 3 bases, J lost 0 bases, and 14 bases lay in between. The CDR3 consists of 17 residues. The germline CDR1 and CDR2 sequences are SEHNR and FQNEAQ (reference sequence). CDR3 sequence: CASSFRGTGPTNEKLFF. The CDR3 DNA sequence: TGTGCCAGCAGCTTCAGGGGTACGGGACCAACTAATGAAAAACTGTTTTTT.

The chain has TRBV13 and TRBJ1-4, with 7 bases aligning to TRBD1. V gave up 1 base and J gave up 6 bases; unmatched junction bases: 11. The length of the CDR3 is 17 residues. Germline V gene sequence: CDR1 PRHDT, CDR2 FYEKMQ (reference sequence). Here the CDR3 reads CASSLVGGGAVDEKLFF. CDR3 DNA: TGTGCCAGCAGCTTAGTTGGAGGGGGCGCGGTGGATGAAAAACTGTTTTTT.

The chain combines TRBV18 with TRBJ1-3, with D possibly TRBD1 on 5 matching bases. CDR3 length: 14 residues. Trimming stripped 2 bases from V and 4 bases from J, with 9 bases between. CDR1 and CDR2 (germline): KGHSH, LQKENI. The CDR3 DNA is TGTGCCAGCTCACCAGGGGCGGGAGGAAACACCATATATTTT. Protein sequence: CASSPGAGGNTIYF.

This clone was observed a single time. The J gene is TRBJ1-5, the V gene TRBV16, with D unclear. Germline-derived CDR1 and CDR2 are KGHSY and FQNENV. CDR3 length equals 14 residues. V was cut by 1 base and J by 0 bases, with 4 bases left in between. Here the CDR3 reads CASSQFSSNQPQHF. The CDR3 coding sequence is TGTGCCAGCAGCCAATTTAGTAGCAATCAGCCCCAGCATTTT.

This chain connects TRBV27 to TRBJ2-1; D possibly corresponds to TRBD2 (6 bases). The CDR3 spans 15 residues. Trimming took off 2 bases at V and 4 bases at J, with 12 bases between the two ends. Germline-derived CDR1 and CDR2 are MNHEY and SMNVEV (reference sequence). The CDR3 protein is CASSLAGGYYNEQFF. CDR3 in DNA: TGTGCCAGCAGTTTAGCCGGGGGATATTACAATGAGCAGTTCTTC.

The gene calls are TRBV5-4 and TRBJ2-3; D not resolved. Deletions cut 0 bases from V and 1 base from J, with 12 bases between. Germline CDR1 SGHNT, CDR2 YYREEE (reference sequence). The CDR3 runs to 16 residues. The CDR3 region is CASSLDPGEGTDTQYF. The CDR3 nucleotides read TGTGCCAGCAGCTTGGATCCGGGCGAGGGCACAGATACGCAGTATTTT.

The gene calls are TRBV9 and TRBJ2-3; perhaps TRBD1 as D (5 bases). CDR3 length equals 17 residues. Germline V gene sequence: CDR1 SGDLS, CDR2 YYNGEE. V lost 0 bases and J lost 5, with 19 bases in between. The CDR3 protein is CASSVEEVWGLEDTQYF. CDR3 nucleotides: TGTGCCAGCAGCGTAGAAGAGGTGTGGGGCCTTGAAGATACGCAGTATTTT.

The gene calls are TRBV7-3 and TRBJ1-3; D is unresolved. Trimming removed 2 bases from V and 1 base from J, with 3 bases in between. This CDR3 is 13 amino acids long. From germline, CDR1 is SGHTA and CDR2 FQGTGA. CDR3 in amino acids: CASSLGSGNTIYF. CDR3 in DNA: TGTGCCAGCAGCTTAGGTTCTGGAAACACCATATATTTT.

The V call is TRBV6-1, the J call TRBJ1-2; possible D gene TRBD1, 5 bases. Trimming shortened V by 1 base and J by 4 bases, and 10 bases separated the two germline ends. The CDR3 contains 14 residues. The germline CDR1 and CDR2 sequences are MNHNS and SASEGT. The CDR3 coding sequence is TGTGCCAGCAGTGAAGTAAGGGGTGGCTATGGCTACACCTTC. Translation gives CASSEVRGGYGYTF.